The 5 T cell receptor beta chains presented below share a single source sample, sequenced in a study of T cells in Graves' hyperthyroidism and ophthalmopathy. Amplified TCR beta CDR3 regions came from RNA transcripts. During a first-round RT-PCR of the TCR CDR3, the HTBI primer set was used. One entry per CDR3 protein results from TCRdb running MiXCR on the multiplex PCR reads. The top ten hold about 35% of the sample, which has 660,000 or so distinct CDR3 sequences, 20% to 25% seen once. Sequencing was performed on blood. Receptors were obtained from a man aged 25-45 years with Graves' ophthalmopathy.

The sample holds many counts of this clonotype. The CDR3 DNA is TGTGCCAGCACCCTGGACAGGGGAACTAATGAAAAACTGTTTTTT. Amino acids: CASTLDRGTNEKLFF. The chain uses TRBV28 and TRBJ1-4; TRBD1 matches 9 bases. In germline, CDR1 is MDHEN, CDR2 SYDVKM. The CDR3 extends over 15 amino acids. V shed 7 bases, J shed 1 base, and the junction held 4 bases outside the gene matches.

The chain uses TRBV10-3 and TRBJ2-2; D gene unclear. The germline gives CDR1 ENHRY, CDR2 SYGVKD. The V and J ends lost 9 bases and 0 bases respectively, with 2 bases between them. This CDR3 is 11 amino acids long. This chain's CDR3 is CAITNTGELFF. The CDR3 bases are TGTGCCATAACGAACACCGGGGAGCTGTTTTTT.

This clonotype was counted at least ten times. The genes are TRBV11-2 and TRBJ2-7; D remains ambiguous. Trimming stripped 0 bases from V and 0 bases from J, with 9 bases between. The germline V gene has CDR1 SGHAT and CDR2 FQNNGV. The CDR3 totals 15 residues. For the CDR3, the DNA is TGTGCCAGCAGCTTAGATACACAGAGCTCCTACGAGCAGTACTTC. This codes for CASSLDTQSSYEQYF.

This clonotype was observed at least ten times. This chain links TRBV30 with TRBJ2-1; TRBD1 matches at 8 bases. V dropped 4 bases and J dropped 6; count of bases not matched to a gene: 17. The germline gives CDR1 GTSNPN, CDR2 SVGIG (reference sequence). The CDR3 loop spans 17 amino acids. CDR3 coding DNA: TGTGCCTGGATAGTAATGCGGCGCAGGGGGCGCATCAATGAGCAGTTCTTC. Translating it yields CAWIVMRRRGRINEQFF.

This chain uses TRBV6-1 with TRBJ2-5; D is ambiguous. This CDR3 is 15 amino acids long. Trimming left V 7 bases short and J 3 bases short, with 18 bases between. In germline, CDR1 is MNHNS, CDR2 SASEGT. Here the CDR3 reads CASTPIGQIKETQYF. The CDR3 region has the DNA TGTGCCAGCACCCCCATTGGGCAGATTAAAGAGACCCAGTACTTC.